This T cell receptor (beta chain) was sequenced in a study of CD8 T cells in ankylosing spondylitis. About this clonotype: Antigen unknown.

A quantitative 5'-RACE method, one with molecular barcodes, was used to make TCR beta libraries. One entry per CDR3 protein, called by TCRdb with MiXCR from the 5' RACE reads. The table has fewer than 150,000 distinct CDR3 sequences, 7% to 8% seen once. The study, taken as a whole, reports: According to the report, clones linked to the disease were significantly enriched in matched synovial fluid samples taken from ankylosing spondylitis patients. The study identified a TCR beta motif of under 10 highly homologous variants that appeared characteristic of ankylosing spondylitis blood.

This CDR3 has 15 residues. With 4 bases removed from V and 5 bases from J, the gap between germline ends came to 18 bases. Germline CDR1 and CDR2: SGHRS and YFSETQ. The chain combines TRBV5-1 with TRBJ2-5; D may be TRBD1 or TRBD2 (6 bases each). The specimen sequenced was blood, either unsorted or a sorted T cell fraction (not recorded which). This receptor was taken from a female donor with ankylosing spondylitis or in good health (not recorded which). The CDR3 region has the DNA TGCGCCAGCAGCGGCAGGGGCTTAGGAGGGGAGACCCAGTACTTC. Translation gives CASSGRGLGGETQYF.